These 25 T cell receptor beta chains share one sample of origin, sequenced in a study of shared clonotypes between healthy human individuals (TCRdb year 2020). Libraries were built with the immunoSEQ multiplex PCR assay. TCRdb obtained this table from immuneACCESS and retained in-frame rearrangements with V and J assigned. These tables miss some clones; where compared with another copy, unresolved V genes account for less than half of the shortfall, and the remainder is unexplained. Present in this sample are about 1.5 million clones, about 98% of which were seen just once. Clones ranked in the top ten supply about 0.45% of the sample. The sequenced sample consisted of naive CD4+ T cells sorted from blood. This specimen's cell subset or site label, per the study, means: CD45RA+ positively selected. These TCRs come from a man aged 25-40 years in good health.

V usage is TRBV28 and J usage is TRBJ1-2; D ambiguous. This CDR3 has 14 amino acids. V was cut by 1 base and J by 6 bases, with 12 bases left in between. Germline CDR1 and CDR2: MDHEN and SYDVKM. The CDR3 protein is CASSLSGYRNGYTF. CDR3 bases: TGTGCCAGCAGTTTATCAGGTTATCGGAATGGCTACACCTTC.

As to this clone: Other DNA sequences in the sample encode the same CDR3. DNA for the CDR3: TGTGCCAGCAGCCTCGGGGATCAGCCCCAGCATTTT. It specifies CASSLGDQPQHF. V is TRBV5-6 and J is TRBJ1-5; D unclear. V lost 4 bases and J 5 bases, leaving 7 bases between the germline ends. The CDR3 loop spans 12 amino acids. Germline V gene lookup returns CDR1 SGHDT and CDR2 YYEEEE.

The chain joins TRBV5-6 to TRBJ2-6, with 10 bases fitting TRBD1. From germline, CDR1 is SGHDT and CDR2 YYEEEE. V lost 4 bases, J lost 2 bases, and 6 bases stayed unmatched. The CDR3 totals 17 residues. CDR3 sequence (DNA): TGTGCCAGCAGCAGAAGACAGGGGGCGCCTGGGGCCAACGTCCTGACTTTC. It translates to CASSRRQGAPGANVLTF.

The chain couples TRBV7-9 to TRBJ2-7; TRBD1 agrees at 10 bases. The CDR3 contains 18 residues. From germline, CDR1 is SEHNR and CDR2 FQNEAQ (reference sequence). The V segment lost 5 bases and the J segment 0 bases; nucleotides outside the gene matches: 13. The CDR3 here is CASSPRPKGQGSSYEQYF. As DNA, the CDR3 is TGTGCCAGCAGCCCTCGGCCGAAGGGACAGGGGAGCTCCTACGAGCAGTACTTC.

The J gene is TRBJ2-2, the V gene TRBV6-1; D not resolved. CDR3 length equals 15 residues. Trimming stripped 10 bases from V and 1 base from J, with 16 bases between. Germline V lookup: CDR1 MNHNS, CDR2 SASEGT. The CDR3 nucleotides read TGTGCCACCTCTCTAGTGACCTGGAACACCGGGGAGCTGTTTTTT. Translation gives CATSLVTWNTGELFF.

The rearrangement uses TRBV9 and TRBJ1-1, with TRBD1 matching 8 bases. The V gene's germline CDR1 is SGDLS and CDR2 YYNGEE. The CDR3 consists of 15 residues. The ends lost 4 bases at V and 2 bases at J; junction bases unmatched: 7. The CDR3 loop is CASSPRQGRNTEAFF. CDR3 bases: TGTGCCAGCAGCCCCCGACAGGGGCGAAACACTGAAGCTTTCTTT.

Concerning this clone: At the DNA level, this CDR3 is encoded by other sequences in the same sample as well. The chain employs TRBV5-1 and TRBJ2-5, with 7 bases aligning to TRBD1. Germline lookup yields CDR1 SGHRS and CDR2 YFSETQ. The CDR3 consists of 14 residues. V lost 4 bases, J lost 2 bases, and 5 bases stayed unmatched. In nucleotides, the CDR3 is TGCGCCAGCAGCCGGGGACAGAGTCAAGAGACCCAGTACTTC. This translates into CASSRGQSQETQYF.

The CDR3 bases are TGTGCCAGCAGCTTAGTCAATAGCGGAAACACCGGGGAGCTGTTTTTT. It is translated as CASSLVNSGNTGELFF. J is TRBJ2-2 and V is TRBV11-3; maybe TRBD2 (6 bases). V was clipped by 1 base and J by 2 bases, with 11 bases between them. The CDR3 has 16 residues. Germline CDR1 SGHNT, CDR2 YENEEA.

The chain couples TRBV7-6 to TRBJ2-1; 7 bases line up with TRBD1. CDR1 and CDR2 from the germline V gene are SGHVS and FNYEAQ. The CDR3 contains 19 residues. V was pared by 5 bases and J by 0 bases, with 16 bases of the junction left unmatched. CDR3 nucleotides: TGTGCCAGCAGCCCAAAGCGGAGACAGGGTCCAAGCTCCTACAATGAGCAGTTCTTC. Amino acids: CASSPKRRQGPSSYNEQFF.

The chain uses TRBV4-1 and TRBJ2-7, with D possibly being TRBD2 (6 bases). There are 16 residues in the CDR3. V was trimmed by 4 bases and J by 3 bases, leaving 19 bases between them. Germline V gives CDR1 MGHRA, CDR2 YSYEKL. The CDR3, as DNA: TGCGCCAGCAGCCTCCAGACCGGGACTCTCTACTACGAGCAGTACTTC. It yields the protein CASSLQTGTLYYEQYF.

The chain recombines TRBV19 with TRBJ2-3; D uncertain. The V end lost 4 bases, the J end lost 2 bases, and 10 bases lay between the germline ends. The CDR3 extends over 14 amino acids. Germline V gives CDR1 LNHDA, CDR2 SQIVND (reference sequence). The CDR3 region has the DNA TGTGCCAGTAGTAGGCAGGCAACCACAGATACGCAGTATTTT. This codes for CASSRQATTDTQYF.

As DNA, the CDR3 is TGTGCCAGCAGCAGACAGGGCCGCCAGCCCCAGCATTTT. Encoded protein: CASSRQGRQPQHF. The genes are TRBV7-2 and TRBJ1-5; the match to TRBD1 covers 7 bases. Germline CDR1 is SGHTA and CDR2 is FQGNSA. The CDR3 runs 13 residues. The ends lost 5 bases at V and 7 bases at J; junction bases unmatched: 5. Supplemented by reference TRBV7-2 and TRBJ1-5, the full variable domain reads GAGVSQSPSNKVTEKGKDVELRCDPISGHTALYWYRQSLGQGLEFLIYFQGNSAPDKSGLPSDRFSAERTGGSVSTLTIQRTQQEDSAVYLCASSRQGRQPQHFGDGTRLSIL.

The CDR3 region is CASSLGDRVAGELFF. The CDR3 DNA sequence: TGCGCCAGCAGCTTGGGGGACAGGGTCGCCGGGGAGCTGTTTTTT. The chain links TRBV5-1 to TRBJ2-2; 9 bases line up with TRBD1. CDR1 and CDR2 from the germline V gene are SGHRS and YFSETQ. J lost 6 bases, V lost 0 bases, and 3 bases had no gene match. The CDR3 consists of 15 residues.

To note about this clone: The identical CDR3 is also encoded by other nucleotide sequences in the sample. The genes are TRBV10-1 and TRBJ2-7, with D possibly being TRBD1 or TRBD2 (5 bases each). The CDR3 is 14 residues long. Germline lookup yields CDR1 WNHNN and CDR2 SYGVQD (reference sequence). V lost 0 bases and J lost 1, with 7 bases in between. The CDR3 loop reads CASSESGGSYEQYF. DNA for the CDR3: TGCGCCAGCAGTGAGTCTGGGGGTTCCTACGAGCAGTACTTC.

The V call is TRBV11-1, the J call TRBJ1-1; D is perhaps TRBD1 (6 bases). CDR1 and CDR2 (germline): SGHAT, FQDESV (reference sequence). The V end lost 5 bases, the J end lost 1 base, and 11 bases lay between the germline ends. CDR3 length: 14 amino acids. The CDR3 sequence is CASSQRTANTEAFF. DNA for the CDR3: TGTGCCAGCAGCCAGAGGACAGCGAACACTGAAGCTTTCTTT.

The chain combines TRBV11-2 with TRBJ2-3; no definite D call. CDR1 and CDR2 from the germline V gene are SGHAT and FQNNGV. This CDR3 is 15 amino acids long. V was clipped by 5 bases and J by 5 bases, with 17 bases between them. CDR3 nucleotides: TGTGCCAGCAGCCACGCTTGGCGGAACCAAGATACGCAGTATTTT. It specifies CASSHAWRNQDTQYF.

This clone was observed a few times. This sample includes further DNA sequences coding for the same CDR3. V usage is TRBV5-1 and J usage is TRBJ2-1; D unclear. The CDR3 contains 13 residues. Trimming removed 0 bases from V and 4 bases from J, with 5 bases in between. Germline assignment: CDR1 SGHRS and CDR2 YFSETQ. Here the CDR3 reads CASSLGQYNEQFF. The CDR3 nucleotides are TGCGCCAGCAGCTTGGGACAATACAATGAGCAGTTCTTC.

This clone was seen once. The rearrangement links TRBV7-2 to TRBJ1-3; D gene uncertain. V was shortened by 3 bases and J by 8 bases, with 11 bases between the two germline ends. The CDR3 consists of 13 residues. Germline CDR1 and CDR2: SGHTA and FQGNSA. In DNA, the CDR3 is TGTGCCAGCAGCTTCGGAGCCCCGGACACCATATATTTT. Translated, it gives CASSFGAPDTIYF.

The chain is built from TRBV29-1 and TRBJ2-1, with D perhaps being TRBD1 or TRBD2 (5 bases each). Per the germline V gene, CDR1 is SQVTM and CDR2 is ANQGSEA. V dropped 7 bases and J dropped 4 bases, with 14 bases sitting between them. The CDR3 loop spans 13 amino acids. The CDR3 sequence is CSGSRGIYNEQFF. DNA of the CDR3: TGCAGCGGATCTCGGGGCATTTACAATGAGCAGTTCTTC.

This chain connects TRBV7-9 to TRBJ2-6; D call uncertain. Between the trimmed V and J ends, which lost 3 bases and 2 bases, there was a span of 20 bases. The CDR3 spans 19 residues. Germline CDR1 and CDR2: SEHNR and FQNEAQ (reference sequence). CDR3 residues: CASSFFGSVLLPGANVLTF. The CDR3 nucleotides read TGTGCCAGCAGCTTTTTCGGGTCCGTCCTGCTCCCTGGGGCCAACGTCCTGACTTTC.

This rearrangement joins TRBV10-1 to TRBJ2-1, with D unresolved. Trimming removed 6 bases from V and 7 bases from J, with 7 bases in between. The CDR3 runs 11 residues. Germline loops: CDR1 WNHNN, CDR2 SYGVQD (reference sequence). CDR3 bases: TGCGCCAGCAGATTAGTGAATGAGCAGTTCTTC. Its protein product is CASRLVNEQFF.

The J gene is TRBJ2-7, the V gene TRBV14; D unresolved. The V end lost 4 bases, the J end lost 4 bases, and 8 bases lay between the germline ends. The CDR3 spans 12 residues. Germline-derived CDR1 and CDR2 are SGHDN and FVKESK. The CDR3 protein is CASSPRGYEQYF. CDR3 in DNA: TGTGCCAGCAGCCCACGAGGTTACGAGCAGTACTTC.

The chain is built from TRBV5-1 and TRBJ2-5; 9 bases map to TRBD2. This CDR3 spans 16 amino acids. Germline V lookup: CDR1 SGHRS, CDR2 YFSETQ. After removal of 1 base from V and 5 bases from J, the junction contained 9 bases not matched to a gene. The CDR3 nucleotides are TGCGCCAGCAGCTTGATAGCGGGAGAAGGTCGGGAGACCCAGTACTTC. As protein: CASSLIAGEGRETQYF. The whole variable domain, remainder taken from reference TRBV5-1 and TRBJ2-5, is KAGVTQTPRYLIKTRGQQVTLSCSPISGHRSVSWYQQTPGQGLQFLFEYFSETQRNKGNFPGRFSGRQFSNSRSEMNVSTLELGDSALYLCASSLIAGEGRETQYFGPGTRLLVL.

The chain is built from TRBV11-3 and TRBJ2-5; D gene uncertain. CDR1 SGHNT and CDR2 YENEEA come from the germline V gene. The ends were cut back, 1 base at V and 1 base at J, with 13 bases in the middle. This CDR3 has 16 residues. The CDR3 reads CASSLGVLGGQETQYF. The CDR3 coding sequence is TGTGCCAGCAGCTTAGGCGTCCTCGGCGGCCAAGAGACCCAGTACTTC.

The J gene is TRBJ1-3, the V gene TRBV7-9; 7 bases map to TRBD1. J gave up 0 bases and V 7 bases, and 15 bases lay outside the gene matches. The CDR3 length is 18 residues. Germline V gene sequence: CDR1 SEHNR, CDR2 FQNEAQ (reference sequence). For the CDR3, the DNA is TGTGCCAGCATCCCCAGGGGGGTCGACGGCACCTCTGGAAACACCATATATTTT. Its protein product is CASIPRGVDGTSGNTIYF.